This T cell receptor beta chain is drawn from a study of T-cell reconstitution after alpha-beta-depleted transplantation in children. This clonotype appeared many times. This CDR3 has 15 residues. Trimming left V 2 bases short and J 5 bases short, with 15 bases between. The germline V gene encodes CDR1 SGDLS and CDR2 YYNGEE. As it was prepared, the TCRbeta library received unique molecular identifiers. Each CDR3 protein is one row after TCRdb ran MiXCR on the PCR reads. The sample carries 600,000 to 700,000 distinct CDR3 sequences, approximately 17% recorded once. The chain recombines TRBV9 with TRBJ2-3, with D possibly called TRBD1 or TRBD2 (5 bases each). Source: PBMCs from the stem cell graft donor, taken from the stem cell graft. This TCR was sampled from a human donor who donated a stem cell graft to a child with acute myeloid leukemia. CDR3 nucleotide sequence: TGTGCCAGCAGCGTGTATGGGGGATCTGGAGATACGCAGTATTTT. Its translation is CASSVYGGSGDTQYF. The variable domain in full, completed from reference TRBV9 and TRBJ2-3, reads DSGVTQTPKHLITATGQRVTLRCSPRSGDLSVYWYQQSLDQGLQFLIQYYNGEERAKGNILERFSAQQFPDLHSELNLSSLELGDSALYFCASSVYGGSGDTQYFGPGTRLTVL.